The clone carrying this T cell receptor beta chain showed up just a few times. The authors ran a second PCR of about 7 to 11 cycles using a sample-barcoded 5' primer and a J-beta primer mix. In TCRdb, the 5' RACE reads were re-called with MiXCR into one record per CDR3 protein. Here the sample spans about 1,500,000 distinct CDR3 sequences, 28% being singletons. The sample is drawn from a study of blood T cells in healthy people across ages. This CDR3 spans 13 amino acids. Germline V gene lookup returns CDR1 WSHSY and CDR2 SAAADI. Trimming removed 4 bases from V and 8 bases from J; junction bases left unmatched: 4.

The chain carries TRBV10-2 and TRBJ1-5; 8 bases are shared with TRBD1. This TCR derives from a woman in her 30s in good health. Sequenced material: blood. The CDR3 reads CASSVGQGKPQHF. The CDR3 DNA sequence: TGCGCCAGCAGTGTTGGACAGGGCAAGCCCCAGCATTTT.